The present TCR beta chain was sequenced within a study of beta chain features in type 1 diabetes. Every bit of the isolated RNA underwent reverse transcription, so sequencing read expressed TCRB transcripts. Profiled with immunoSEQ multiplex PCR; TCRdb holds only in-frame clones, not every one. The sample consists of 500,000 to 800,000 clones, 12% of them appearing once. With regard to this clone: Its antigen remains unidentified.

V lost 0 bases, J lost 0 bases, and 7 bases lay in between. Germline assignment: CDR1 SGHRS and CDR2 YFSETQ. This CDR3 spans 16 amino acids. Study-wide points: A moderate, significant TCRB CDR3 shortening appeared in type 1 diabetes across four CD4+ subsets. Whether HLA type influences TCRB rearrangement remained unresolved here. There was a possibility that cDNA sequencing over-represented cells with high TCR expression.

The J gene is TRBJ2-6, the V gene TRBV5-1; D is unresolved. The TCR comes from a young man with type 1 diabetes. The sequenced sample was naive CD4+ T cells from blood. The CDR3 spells CASSLAGVSGANVLTF. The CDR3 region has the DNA TGCGCCAGCAGCTTGGCTGGAGTCTCTGGGGCCAACGTCCTGACTTTC.